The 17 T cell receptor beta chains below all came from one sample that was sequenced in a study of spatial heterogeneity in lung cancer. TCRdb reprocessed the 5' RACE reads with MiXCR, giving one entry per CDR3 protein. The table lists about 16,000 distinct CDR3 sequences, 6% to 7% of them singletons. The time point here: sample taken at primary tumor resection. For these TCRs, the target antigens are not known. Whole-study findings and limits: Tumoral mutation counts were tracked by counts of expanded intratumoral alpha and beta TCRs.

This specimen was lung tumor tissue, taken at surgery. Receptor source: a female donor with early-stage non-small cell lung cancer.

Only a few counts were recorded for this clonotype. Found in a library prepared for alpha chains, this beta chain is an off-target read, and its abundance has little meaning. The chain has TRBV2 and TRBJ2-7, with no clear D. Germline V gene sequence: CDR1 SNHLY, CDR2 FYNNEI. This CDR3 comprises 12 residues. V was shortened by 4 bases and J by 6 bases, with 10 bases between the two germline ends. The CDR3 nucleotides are TGTGCCAGCAGTGGTTGGGTCCGCGAGCAGTACTTC. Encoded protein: CASSGWVREQYF. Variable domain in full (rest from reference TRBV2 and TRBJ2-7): EPEVTQTPSHQVTQMGQEVILRCVPISNHLYFYWYRQILGQKVEFLVSFYNNEISEKSEIFDDQFSVERPDGSNFTLKIRSTKLEDSAMYFCASSGWVREQYFGPGTRLTVT.

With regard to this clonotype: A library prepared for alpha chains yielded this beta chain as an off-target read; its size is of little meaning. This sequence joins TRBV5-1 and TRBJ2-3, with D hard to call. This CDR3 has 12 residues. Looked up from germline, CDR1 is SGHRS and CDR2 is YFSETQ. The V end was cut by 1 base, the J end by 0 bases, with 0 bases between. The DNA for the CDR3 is TGCGCCAGCAGCTTGAGCACAGATACGCAGTATTTT. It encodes CASSLSTDTQYF.

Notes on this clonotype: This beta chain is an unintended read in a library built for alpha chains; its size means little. CDR3 loop: CASSPRQGQETQYF. The CDR3 nucleotides are TGTGCCAGCTCACCTCGTCAGGGACAAGAGACCCAGTACTTC. This rearrangement joins TRBV18 to TRBJ2-5, with D tentatively TRBD1 (5 bases). From germline, CDR1 is KGHSH and CDR2 LQKENI. The V and J ends lost 3 bases and 2 bases respectively, with 10 bases between them. The CDR3 sequence is 14 residues long. Using reference TRBV18 and TRBJ2-5 for the parts outside the CDR3, the full variable domain is NAGVMQNPRHLVRRRGQEARLRCSPMKGHSHVYWYRQLPEEGLKFMVYLQKENIIDESGMPKERFSAEFPKEGPSILRIQQVVRGDSAAYFCASSPRQGQETQYFGPGTRLLVL.

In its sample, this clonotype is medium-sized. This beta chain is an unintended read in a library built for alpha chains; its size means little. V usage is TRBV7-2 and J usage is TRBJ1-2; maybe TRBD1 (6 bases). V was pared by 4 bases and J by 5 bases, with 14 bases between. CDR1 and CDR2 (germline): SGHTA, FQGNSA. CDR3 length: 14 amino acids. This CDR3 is CASSSLGGRYGYTF. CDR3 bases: TGTGCCAGCAGCTCCTTAGGGGGGAGGTATGGCTACACCTTC. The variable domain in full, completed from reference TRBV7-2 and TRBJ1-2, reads GAGVSQSPSNKVTEKGKDVELRCDPISGHTALYWYRQSLGQGLEFLIYFQGNSAPDKSGLPSDRFSAERTGGSVSTLTIQRTQQEDSAVYLCASSSLGGRYGYTFGSGTRLTVV.

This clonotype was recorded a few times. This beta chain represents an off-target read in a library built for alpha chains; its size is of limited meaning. The CDR3: CASSFTSEPYEQYF. The CDR3 DNA sequence: TGTGCCAGCAGTTTCACTAGCGAACCCTACGAGCAGTACTTC. The chain joins TRBV28 to TRBJ2-7; TRBD2 aligns across 7 bases. The germline V gene encodes CDR1 MDHEN and CDR2 SYDVKM. The CDR3 runs to 14 residues. The junction had 4 bases not matched to a gene; V was cut back by 3 bases and J by 2 bases. The variable domain in full, with the rest retrieved from reference TRBV28 and TRBJ2-7, is DVKVTQSSRYLVKRTGEKVFLECVQDMDHENMFWYRQDPGLGLRLIYFSYDVKMKEKGDIPEGYSVSREKKERFSLILESASTNQTSMYLCASSFTSEPYEQYFGPGTRLTVT.

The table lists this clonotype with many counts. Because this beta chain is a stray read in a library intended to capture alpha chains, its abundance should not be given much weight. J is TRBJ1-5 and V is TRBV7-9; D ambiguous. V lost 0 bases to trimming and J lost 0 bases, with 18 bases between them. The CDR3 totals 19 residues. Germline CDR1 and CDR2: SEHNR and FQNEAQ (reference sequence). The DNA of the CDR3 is TGTGCCAGCAGCTTAGCAGCAGACGGACGAATCTATAGCAATCAGCCCCAGCATTTT. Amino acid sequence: CASSLAADGRIYSNQPQHF. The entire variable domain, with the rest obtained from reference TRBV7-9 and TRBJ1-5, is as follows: DTGVSQNPRHKITKRGQNVTFRCDPISEHNRLYWYRQTLGQGPEFLTYFQNEAQLEKSRLLSDRFSAERPKGSFSTLEIQRTEQGDSAMYLCASSLAADGRIYSNQPQHFGDGTRLSIL.

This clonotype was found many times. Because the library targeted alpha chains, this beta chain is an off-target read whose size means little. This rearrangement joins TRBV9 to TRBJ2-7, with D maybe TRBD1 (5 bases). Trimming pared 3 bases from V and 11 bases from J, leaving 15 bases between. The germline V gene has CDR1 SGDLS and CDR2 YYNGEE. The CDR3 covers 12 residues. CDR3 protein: CASSDHRYSEYF. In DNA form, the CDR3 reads TGTGCCAGCAGCGACCACAGGTATTCGGAGTACTTC.

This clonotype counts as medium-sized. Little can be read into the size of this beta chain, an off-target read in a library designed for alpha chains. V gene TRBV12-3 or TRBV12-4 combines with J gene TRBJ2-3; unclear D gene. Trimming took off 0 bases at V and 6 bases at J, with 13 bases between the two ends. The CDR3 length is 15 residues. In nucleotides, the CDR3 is TGTGCCAGCAGTTTAGCGCTCGGATTCGCCGATACGCAGTATTTT. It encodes CASSLALGFADTQYF.

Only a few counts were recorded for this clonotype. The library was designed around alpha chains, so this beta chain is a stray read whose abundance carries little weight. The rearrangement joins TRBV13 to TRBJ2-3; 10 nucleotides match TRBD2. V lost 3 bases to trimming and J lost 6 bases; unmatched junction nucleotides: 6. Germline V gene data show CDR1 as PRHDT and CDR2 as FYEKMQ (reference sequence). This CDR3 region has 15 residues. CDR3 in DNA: TGTGCCAGCAGCTTCCCTAGCGGGGGCTGGGATACGCAGTATTTT. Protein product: CASSFPSGGWDTQYF.

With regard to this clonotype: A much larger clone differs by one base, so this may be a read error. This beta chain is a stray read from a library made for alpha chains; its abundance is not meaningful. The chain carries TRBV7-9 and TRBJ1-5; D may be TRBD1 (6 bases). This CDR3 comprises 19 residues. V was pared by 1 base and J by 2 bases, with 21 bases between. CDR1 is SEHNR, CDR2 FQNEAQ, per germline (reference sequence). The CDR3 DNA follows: TGTGCCAGCAGCTTAGGCGCGGGCAGGGGCGAATATCGCAATCAGCCCCAGCATTTT. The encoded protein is CASSLGAGRGEYRNQPQHF. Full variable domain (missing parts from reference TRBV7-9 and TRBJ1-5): DTGVSQNPRHKITKRGQNVTFRCDPISEHNRLYWYRQTLGQGPEFLTYFQNEAQLEKSRLLSDRFSAERPKGSFSTLEIQRTEQGDSAMYLCASSLGAGRGEYRNQPQHFGDGTRLSIL.

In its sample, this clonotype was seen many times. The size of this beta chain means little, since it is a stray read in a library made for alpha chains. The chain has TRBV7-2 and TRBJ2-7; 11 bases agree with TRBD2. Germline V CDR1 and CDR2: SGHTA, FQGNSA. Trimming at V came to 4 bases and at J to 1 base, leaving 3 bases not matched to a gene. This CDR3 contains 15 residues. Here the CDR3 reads CASSSLAGASYEQYF. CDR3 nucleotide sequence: TGTGCCAGCAGCTCACTAGCGGGGGCTTCCTACGAGCAGTACTTC. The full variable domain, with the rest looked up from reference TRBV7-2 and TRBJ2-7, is GAGVSQSPSNKVTEKGKDVELRCDPISGHTALYWYRQSLGQGLEFLIYFQGNSAPDKSGLPSDRFSAERTGGSVSTLTIQRTQQEDSAVYLCASSSLAGASYEQYFGPGTRLTVT.

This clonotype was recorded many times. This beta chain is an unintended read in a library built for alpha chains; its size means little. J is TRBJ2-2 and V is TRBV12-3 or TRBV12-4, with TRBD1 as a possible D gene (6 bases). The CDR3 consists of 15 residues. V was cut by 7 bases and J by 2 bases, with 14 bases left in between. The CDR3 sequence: CASIQGSTNTGELFF. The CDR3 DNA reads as TGTGCCAGCATCCAGGGGTCTACTAACACCGGGGAGCTGTTTTTT.

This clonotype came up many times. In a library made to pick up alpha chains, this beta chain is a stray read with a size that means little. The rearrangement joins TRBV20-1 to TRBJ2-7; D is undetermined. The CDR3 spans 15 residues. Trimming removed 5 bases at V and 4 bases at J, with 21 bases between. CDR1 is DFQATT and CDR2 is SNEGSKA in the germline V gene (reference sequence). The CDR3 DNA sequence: TGCAGTGCTTCTACAACACGGGTATCCTTATACGAGCAGTACTTC. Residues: CSASTTRVSLYEQYF.

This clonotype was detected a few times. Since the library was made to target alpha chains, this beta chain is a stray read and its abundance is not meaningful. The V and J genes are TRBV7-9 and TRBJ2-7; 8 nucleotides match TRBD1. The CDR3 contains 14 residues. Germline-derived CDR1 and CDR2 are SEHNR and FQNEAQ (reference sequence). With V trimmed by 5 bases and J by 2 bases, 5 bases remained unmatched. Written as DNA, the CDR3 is TGTGCCAGCAGCCGGACAGGGCGGACCTACGAGCAGTACTTC. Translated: CASSRTGRTYEQYF.

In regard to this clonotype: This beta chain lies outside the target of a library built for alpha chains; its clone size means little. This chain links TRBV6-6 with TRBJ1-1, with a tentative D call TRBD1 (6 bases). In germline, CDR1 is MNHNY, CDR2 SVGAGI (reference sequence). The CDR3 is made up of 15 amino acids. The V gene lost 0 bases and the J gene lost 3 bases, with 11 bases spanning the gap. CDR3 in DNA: TGTGCCAGCAGTTACTCCGGGGGGCGAGACACTGAAGCTTTCTTT. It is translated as CASSYSGGRDTEAFF.

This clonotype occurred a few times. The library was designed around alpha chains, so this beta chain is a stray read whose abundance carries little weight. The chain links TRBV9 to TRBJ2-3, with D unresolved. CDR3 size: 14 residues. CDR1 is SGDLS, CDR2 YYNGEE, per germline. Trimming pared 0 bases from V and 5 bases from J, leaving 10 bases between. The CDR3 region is CASSVGQRIDTQYF. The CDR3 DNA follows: TGTGCCAGCAGCGTAGGGCAGAGGATAGATACGCAGTATTTT.

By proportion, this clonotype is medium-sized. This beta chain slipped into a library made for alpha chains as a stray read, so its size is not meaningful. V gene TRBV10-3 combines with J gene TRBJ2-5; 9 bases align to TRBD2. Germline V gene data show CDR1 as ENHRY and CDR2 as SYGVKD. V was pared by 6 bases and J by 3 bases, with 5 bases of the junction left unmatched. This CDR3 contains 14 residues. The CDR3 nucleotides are TGTGCCATCAGCCCTAGCGGGGCGAAAGAGACCCAGTACTTC. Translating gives CAISPSGAKETQYF.